A single sample gave rise to the 24 T cell receptor beta chains below, sequenced in a study of cytomegalovirus exposure and HLA in healthy donors. The PCR ran on 60 Vbeta and 13 Jbeta primers. The data were produced by immunoSEQ multiplex PCR, yet TCRdb's version contains in-frame clones alone and is incomplete. The table has roughly 120,000 clones, about 80% seen once. The sample consisted of PBMCs. The receptors shown here come from a man aged 25-45 years in good health and CMV-seronegative.

The chain uses TRBV4-1 and TRBJ1-2; 7 bases are a match to TRBD1. CDR1 is MGHRA, CDR2 YSYEKL, per germline. V was clipped by 1 base and J by 3 bases; unmatched bases: 5. CDR3 size: 15 residues. This CDR3 reads CASSQAGTADYGYTF. CDR3 nucleotide sequence: TGCGCCAGCAGCCAAGCCGGGACAGCAGACTATGGCTACACCTTC.

The rearrangement links TRBV9 to TRBJ2-2; 10 bases align to TRBD2. Germline assignment: CDR1 SGDLS and CDR2 YYNGEE. V shed 3 bases and J 5 bases; nucleotides not matched to a gene: 10. This CDR3 comprises 17 residues. The CDR3 coding sequence is TGTGCCAGCAGCGCATACGCTAGCGGGAGCTTTACCGGGGAGCTGTTTTTT. Protein: CASSAYASGSFTGELFF.

This chain links TRBV27 with TRBJ2-1; 16 positions match TRBD2. This CDR3 spans 16 amino acids. Germline V gene lookup returns CDR1 MNHEY and CDR2 SMNVEV (reference sequence). With V trimmed by 4 bases and J by 11 bases, 8 bases remained unmatched. CDR3 amino acids: CASSSGTSGRAGKQFF. The DNA for the CDR3 is TGTGCCAGCAGTTCCGGGACTAGCGGGAGGGCCGGGAAGCAGTTCTTC.

The rearrangement joins TRBV7-2 to TRBJ2-3, with TRBD2 matching 8 bases. The trim removed 1 base at V and 3 bases at J, leaving 6 bases unmatched. This CDR3 is built from 16 residues. Germline CDR1 is SGHTA and CDR2 is FQGNSA. Here the CDR3 reads CASSLVGSGSTDTQYF. In DNA, the CDR3 is TGTGCCAGCAGCTTAGTTGGCAGCGGGAGTACAGATACGCAGTATTTT.

CDR3 sequence reads: CASRGLRREQETQYF. Written as DNA, the CDR3 is TGCGCCAGCAGGGGTCTGCGGCGGGAGCAAGAGACCCAGTACTTC. This chain connects TRBV4-1 to TRBJ2-5; TRBD2 matches 7 bases. Germline assignment: CDR1 MGHRA and CDR2 YSYEKL. Trimming cost V 6 bases and J 2 bases; bases outside gene matches: 9. The CDR3 totals 15 residues.

This clone was detected once. The chain uses TRBV27 and TRBJ2-7; 10 nucleotides align to TRBD2. Germline-derived CDR1 and CDR2 are MNHEY and SMNVEV (reference sequence). This CDR3 has 15 amino acids. V gave up 3 bases and J gave up 5 bases; unmatched junction bases: 7. CDR3 amino acids: CASSFASGRVHEQYF. The CDR3 region has the DNA TGTGCCAGCAGTTTCGCTAGCGGGAGAGTCCACGAGCAGTACTTC.

This clone appeared once. The chain joins TRBV29-1 to TRBJ2-1, with 12 positions matching TRBD2. The germline CDR1 and CDR2 sequences are SQVTM and ANQGSEA. This CDR3 region has 14 residues. Unmatched junction bases numbered 7, after V lost 5 bases and J lost 8 bases. The CDR3 region has the DNA TGCAGCGTTCCGAGACTAGCGGGAGCCGATGAGCAGTTCTTC. Translation: CSVPRLAGADEQFF.

This clone was seen only once. V and J are TRBV28 and TRBJ2-7; 10 nucleotides match TRBD1. The germline V gene encodes CDR1 MDHEN and CDR2 SYDVKM. CDR3 length equals 14 residues. J gave up 2 bases and V 4 bases, and 2 bases lay outside the gene matches. The CDR3 DNA reads as TGTGCCAGCAGTTCAGGACAGGGGGCCTACGAGCAGTACTTC. Translating it yields CASSSGQGAYEQYF.

The J gene is TRBJ2-5, the V gene TRBV7-9; no clear D gene. The CDR3 spans 15 residues. V gave up 2 bases and J gave up 2 bases, with 12 bases separating them. CDR1 SEHNR and CDR2 FQNEAQ come from the germline V gene (reference sequence). CDR3 nucleotide sequence: TGTGCCAGCAGCTTATCGGTTTTCAGGCAAGAGACCCAGTACTTC. Its translation: CASSLSVFRQETQYF.

This sequence joins TRBV19 and TRBJ2-5, with D maybe TRBD2 (6 bases). The CDR3 consists of 20 residues. V was pared by 1 base and J by 2 bases, with 26 bases between. Germline-derived CDR1 and CDR2 are LNHDA and SQIVND (reference sequence). CDR3 DNA sequence: TGTGCCAGTAGTATAGCCTCGGCCTTTAATAAGCCTAGCGAACAAGAGACCCAGTACTTC. Amino acid sequence: CASSIASAFNKPSEQETQYF.

The rearrangement joins TRBV28 to TRBJ2-7, with TRBD2 matching over 10 bases. Germline lookup yields CDR1 MDHEN and CDR2 SYDVKM. The CDR3 has 15 amino acids. With 7 bases clipped from V and 5 bases from J, the junction kept 11 bases outside the gene matches. CDR3 DNA: TGTGCCAGCATTTCGGCTAGCGGGAGTTCCAACGAGCAGTACTTC. It translates to CASISASGSSNEQYF.

This clone was seen only a few times. CDR3 DNA: TGTGCCAGCAGCACGGGACTAGCGGTCAACGAGCAGTACTTC. Translated: CASSTGLAVNEQYF. This sequence joins TRBV5-4 and TRBJ2-7, with 11 bases aligning to TRBD2. The junction had 5 bases not matched to a gene; V was cut back by 4 bases and J by 5 bases. Germline CDR1 SGHNT, CDR2 YYREEE (reference sequence). The CDR3 extends over 14 amino acids.

The chain joins TRBV14 to TRBJ1-1; perhaps TRBD1 as D (5 bases). The V gene's germline CDR1 is SGHDN and CDR2 FVKESK. The CDR3 is made up of 14 amino acids. V lost 4 bases and J lost 5, with 14 bases in between. CDR3 sequence reads: CASSPLGGWTEAFF. CDR3 in DNA: TGTGCCAGCAGCCCCCTGGGGGGGTGGACTGAAGCTTTCTTT.

The chain combines TRBV27 with TRBJ2-7; 9 bases fit TRBD2. The J segment lost 4 bases and the V segment lost 5 bases, leaving 6 bases of the junction unmatched. CDR1 is MNHEY and CDR2 is SMNVEV in the germline V gene (reference sequence). This CDR3 has 14 residues. The CDR3 DNA reads as TGTGCCAGCAGTCACGGGACTAGCCATTACGAGCAGTACTTC. The encoded protein is CASSHGTSHYEQYF.

The chain recombines TRBV10-1 with TRBJ2-7; TRBD2 aligns across 15 bases. The CDR3 is 17 amino acids. V lost 6 bases, J lost 0 bases, and 6 bases stayed unmatched. Germline CDR1 reads WNHNN; CDR2 reads SYGVQD (reference sequence). CDR3 amino acids: CASSSGLAGGSSYEQYF. For the CDR3, the DNA is TGCGCCAGCAGCTCGGGACTAGCGGGAGGTTCCTCCTACGAGCAGTACTTC.

This chain joins TRBV11-2 and TRBJ2-7, with 9 positions matching TRBD1. Trimming took 0 bases from V and 3 from J; bases not matched to a gene: 3. Germline V lookup: CDR1 SGHAT, CDR2 FQNNGV. The CDR3 is made up of 15 amino acids. The CDR3 DNA is TGTGCCAGCAGCTTAGATCAGACAGGGGGCTACGAGCAGTACTTC. This translates into CASSLDQTGGYEQYF.

There are a few counts of this clone. The V gene is TRBV23-1, the J gene TRBJ1-5; D is perhaps TRBD1 (6 bases). TRBV23-1 is flagged as an ORF with uncertain function. The V end lost 5 bases, the J end lost 0 bases, and 20 bases lay between the germline ends. The CDR3 is 18 amino acids. The CDR3 here is CASSTGHGCPDSNQPQHF. The CDR3 DNA sequence: TGCGCCAGCAGTACGGGACACGGCTGTCCCGATAGCAATCAGCCCCAGCATTTT.

The chain couples TRBV6-5 to TRBJ2-3, with 8 positions matching TRBD2. The CDR3 loop spans 15 amino acids. J gave up 2 bases and V 1 base, and 2 bases lay outside the gene matches. Looked up from germline, CDR1 is MNHEY and CDR2 is SVGAGI. The CDR3 DNA reads as TGTGCCAGCAGTTACTTTAGCGGGGTCACAGATACGCAGTATTTT. It encodes CASSYFSGVTDTQYF.

The rearrangement joins TRBV19 to TRBJ1-5, with 9 bases aligning to TRBD1. Germline V gene lookup returns CDR1 LNHDA and CDR2 SQIVND (reference sequence). This CDR3 comprises 14 residues. The V segment lost 2 bases and the J segment 10 bases; nucleotides outside the gene matches: 6. DNA for the CDR3: TGTGCCAGTAGTATAAGGACAGGGGATTTTCCCCAGCATTTT. Residues: CASSIRTGDFPQHF.

This rearrangement joins TRBV5-6 to TRBJ2-7; D gene unclear. This CDR3 spans 12 amino acids. Per the germline V gene, CDR1 is SGHDT and CDR2 is YYEEEE. V was trimmed by 4 bases and J by 3 bases, leaving 8 bases between them. CDR3 protein: CASSEGVYEQYF. The DNA for the CDR3 is TGTGCCAGCAGCGAAGGAGTCTACGAGCAGTACTTC.

The V gene is TRBV29-1, the J gene TRBJ2-4; possible D gene TRBD1, 5 bases. The CDR3 spans 15 residues. CDR1 and CDR2 (germline): SQVTM, ANQGSEA. V dropped 4 bases and J dropped 0 bases, with 13 bases sitting between them. CDR3 amino acids: CSVAGQGRAKNIQYF. DNA of the CDR3: TGCAGCGTTGCTGGACAAGGCCGAGCCAAAAACATTCAGTACTTC.

This rearrangement joins TRBV30 to TRBJ2-7; 7 nucleotides match TRBD2. This CDR3 is built from 12 residues. The germline V gene has CDR1 GTSNPN and CDR2 SVGIG (reference sequence). Trimming at V came to 2 bases and at J to 3 bases, leaving 1 base not matched to a gene. The CDR3 nucleotides read TGTGCCTGGAGTTTAGCGGGCTACGAGCAGTACTTC. This sequence encodes CAWSLAGYEQYF.

This chain joins TRBV2 and TRBJ2-3; 7 nucleotides align to TRBD2. Germline V gene data show CDR1 as SNHLY and CDR2 as FYNNEI. V gave up 0 bases and J gave up 5 bases; unmatched junction bases: 5. The CDR3 is made up of 15 amino acids. As DNA, the CDR3 is TGTGCCAGCAGTGAAGCATGGGGGGGTCAAGATACGCAGTATTTT. Translating it yields CASSEAWGGQDTQYF.

The chain has TRBV7-6 and TRBJ2-3, with a tentative D call TRBD2 (5 bases). Germline V gives CDR1 SGHVS, CDR2 FNYEAQ. Trimming cost V 2 bases and J 5 bases, with 11 bases left between them. The CDR3 covers 14 residues. Written as DNA, the CDR3 is TGTGCCAGCAGCTTATTAACCGGAGGAGATACGCAGTATTTT. Amino acid sequence: CASSLLTGGDTQYF.